This T cell receptor beta chain is from a study of early T cells in non-severe SARS-CoV-2 infection. Individually, cDNA molecules had unique molecular identifiers attached to them. TCRdb recomputed calls from the 5' RACE reads with MiXCR, one row per CDR3 protein. Of about 80,000 distinct CDR3 sequences in the sample, around 5% are singletons; the top ten hold roughly 6.6%. Deletions cut 2 bases from V and 1 base from J, with 4 bases between. Looked up from germline, CDR1 is SGHTA and CDR2 is FQGTGA. The CDR3 spans 13 residues. This clonotype was detected ten times or more. The clonotype originates from an adult who was a healthcare worker with PCR-confirmed SARS-CoV-2 infection or an uninfected control (not recorded which). The sequencing used whole blood, collected at baseline. V usage is TRBV7-3 and J usage is TRBJ2-3; no firm D call. The CDR3 DNA reads as TGTGCCAGCAGCTTACAGGGCACAGATACGCAGTATTTT. Translated: CASSLQGTDTQYF.